Following are 21 T cell receptor beta chains from one sample sequenced in a study of blood T cell repertoires in COVID-19. Libraries were prepared by immunoSEQ multiplex PCR; TCRdb keeps only in-frame clonotypes and omits some of them. This sample has about 170,000 clones, with roughly 91% found just once. The sequencing sample was made of peripheral blood. These receptors came from a woman in her forties or fifties with acute or convalescent COVID-19.

This clone appeared a few times. The rearrangement joins TRBV13 to TRBJ1-1; D is ambiguous. The CDR3 covers 14 residues. V dropped 3 bases and J dropped 5 bases, with 13 bases sitting between them. Looked up from germline, CDR1 is PRHDT and CDR2 is FYEKMQ (reference sequence). CDR3 nucleotide sequence: TGTGCCAGCAGCTTCTCCGGGATCCATACTGAAGCTTTCTTT. Its protein is CASSFSGIHTEAFF. Looking up the rest from reference TRBV13 and TRBJ1-1 gives the full variable domain: AAGVIQSPRHLIKEKRETATLKCYPIPRHDTVYWYQQGPGQDPQFLISFYEKMQSDKGSIPDRFSAQQFSDYHSELNMSSLELGDSALYFCASSFSGIHTEAFFGQGTRLTVV.

This chain links TRBV5-1 with TRBJ1-2, with D tentatively TRBD1 (5 bases). This CDR3 comprises 14 residues. Looked up from germline, CDR1 is SGHRS and CDR2 is YFSETQ. Trimming left V 6 bases short and J 0 bases short, with 12 bases between. The CDR3 DNA sequence: TGCGCCAGCATGGGGACGGGAGCTAACTATGGCTACACCTTC. Its translation: CASMGTGANYGYTF.

This clone was counted a single time. DNA of the CDR3: TGTGCCAGCAGCAAATACGCGGGGGTCAATCAGCCCCAGCATTTT. Protein product: CASSKYAGVNQPQHF. The chain couples TRBV11-2 to TRBJ1-5; a possible D gene is TRBD1 (5 bases). The length of the CDR3 is 15 residues. CDR1 is SGHAT and CDR2 is FQNNGV in the germline V gene. V lost 5 bases, J lost 3 bases, and 14 bases lay in between.

The chain couples TRBV7-2 to TRBJ2-7, with 7 bases lining up with TRBD2. The trim removed 2 bases at V and 0 bases at J, leaving 7 bases unmatched. CDR3 size: 16 residues. The germline gives CDR1 SGHTA, CDR2 FQGNSA. In DNA form, the CDR3 reads TGTGCCAGCAGCTTAATTCGGGGGGAGAGCTCCTACGAGCAGTACTTC. This codes for CASSLIRGESSYEQYF.

The chain links TRBV28 to TRBJ2-1; TRBD1 matches 8 bases. CDR1 is MDHEN and CDR2 is SYDVKM in the germline V gene. The V segment lost 6 bases and the J segment 7 bases; nucleotides outside the gene matches: 5. The CDR3 totals 13 residues. The CDR3 coding sequence is TGTGCCAGCAGCCCCCAGGGGGCAAATGAGCAGTTCTTC. This codes for CASSPQGANEQFF.

The rearrangement links TRBV4-3 to TRBJ1-1; no firm D call. V lost 0 bases and J 4 bases, leaving 15 bases between the germline ends. This CDR3 region has 16 residues. Per germline, CDR1 LGHNA and CDR2 YSLEER. CDR3 protein: CASSQDGAGIGTEAFF. The DNA of the CDR3 is TGCGCCAGCAGCCAAGATGGCGCAGGAATCGGCACTGAAGCTTTCTTT.

The chain links TRBV3-1 (or the pseudogene TRBV3-2) to TRBJ1-2; 9 bases are a match to TRBD1. CDR1 LGHDT and CDR2 YNNKEL come from the germline V gene (reference sequence). CDR3 length: 16 amino acids. V lost 4 bases to trimming and J lost 4 bases; unmatched junction nucleotides: 10. The CDR3 loop is CASSPGTGFASYGYTF. In DNA, the CDR3 is TGTGCCAGCAGCCCCGGGACAGGGTTCGCTAGCTATGGCTACACCTTC.

The chain employs TRBV5-4 and TRBJ1-2; TRBD1 agrees at 7 bases. The CDR3 is 13 residues long. Trimming cost V 1 base and J 7 bases; bases outside gene matches: 4. The germline V gene has CDR1 SGHNT and CDR2 YYREEE (reference sequence). The CDR3 loop is CASSLIGGLGYTF. Here the CDR3 DNA reads TGTGCCAGCAGCTTGATAGGGGGCCTTGGCTACACCTTC. Combining the CDR3 with reference TRBV5-4 and TRBJ1-2 gives the whole variable domain ETGVTQSPTHLIKTRGQQVTLRCSSQSGHNTVSWYQQALGQGPQFIFQYYREEENGRGNFPPRFSGLQFPNYSSELNVNALELDDSALYLCASSLIGGLGYTFGSGTRLTVV.

The chain has TRBV11-2 and TRBJ1-1; perhaps TRBD1 as D (6 bases). This CDR3 spans 15 amino acids. Germline CDR1 reads SGHAT; CDR2 reads FQNNGV. V was pared by 5 bases and J by 0 bases, with 13 bases between. CDR3 coding DNA: TGTGCCAGCAGCCCTAGGACAGCGTTGAACACTGAAGCTTTCTTT. Amino acids: CASSPRTALNTEAFF. Drawing the rest from reference TRBV11-2 and TRBJ1-1, the complete variable domain is EAGVAQSPRYKIIEKRQSVAFWCNPISGHATLYWYQQILGQGPKLLIQFQNNGVVDDSQLPKDRFSAERLKGVDSTLKIQPAKLEDSAVYLCASSPRTALNTEAFFGQGTRLTVV.

This chain joins TRBV18 and TRBJ1-1, with TRBD1 as a possible D gene (5 bases). Trimming took 0 bases from V and 3 from J, leaving 11 bases between them. Germline CDR1 and CDR2: KGHSH and LQKENI. The CDR3 covers 15 residues. CDR3 loop: CASSPPAGGDTEAFF. DNA of the CDR3: TGTGCCAGCTCACCACCGGCGGGGGGTGACACTGAAGCTTTCTTT. Full variable domain (rest looked up from reference TRBV18 and TRBJ1-1): NAGVMQNPRHLVRRRGQEARLRCSPMKGHSHVYWYRQLPEEGLKFMVYLQKENIIDESGMPKERFSAEFPKEGPSILRIQQVVRGDSAAYFCASSPPAGGDTEAFFGQGTRLTVV.

CDR3: CASSSLYNSPLHF. The CDR3 coding sequence is TGTGCCAGCAGCTCCCTTTATAATTCACCCCTCCACTTT. The V and J genes are TRBV7-2 and TRBJ1-6, with D unresolved. V lost 4 bases to trimming and J lost 4 bases, with 5 bases between them. CDR1 is SGHTA and CDR2 is FQGNSA in the germline V gene. The CDR3 consists of 13 residues.

The chain has TRBV28 and TRBJ1-6, with a weak D call TRBD1 (6 bases). The CDR3 has 15 amino acids. Trimming took off 5 bases at V and 8 bases at J, with 16 bases between the two ends. CDR1 is MDHEN, CDR2 SYDVKM, per germline. The CDR3 DNA is TGTGCCAGCAGTGCAAGAGACAGGATTTATTCACCCCTCCACTTT. It yields the protein CASSARDRIYSPLHF.

The V gene is TRBV30, the J gene TRBJ1-6; possible D gene TRBD1, 5 bases. Trimming cost V 5 bases and J 0 bases, with 14 bases left between them. The CDR3 covers 16 residues. Germline loops: CDR1 GTSNPN, CDR2 SVGIG (reference sequence). CDR3 coding DNA: TGTGCCTGGGCCTCCGCACAGGACTCCTATAATTCACCCCTCCACTTT. Its protein is CAWASAQDSYNSPLHF.

The chain is built from TRBV9 and TRBJ2-1, with D possibly TRBD2 on 7 matching bases. Germline V lookup: CDR1 SGDLS, CDR2 YYNGEE. This CDR3 is 15 amino acids long. V shed 4 bases and J shed 8 bases, with 19 bases lying between them. The CDR3 DNA follows: TGTGCCAGCAGCCTAACAGGGACTAACAGGGATGAGCAGTTCTTC. Its protein is CASSLTGTNRDEQFF.

The genes are TRBV24-1 and TRBJ2-5, with 8 bases matching TRBD1. The CDR3 has 14 amino acids. Germline V gene lookup returns CDR1 KGHDR and CDR2 SFDVKD. V shed 4 bases, J shed 5 bases, and the junction held 5 bases outside the gene matches. CDR3 sequence: CATSDQGALETQYF. CDR3 DNA: TGTGCCACCAGTGACCAGGGGGCGCTGGAGACCCAGTACTTC.

The genes are TRBV9 and TRBJ2-7; 13 bases align to TRBD2. V gave up 4 bases and J gave up 6 bases; unmatched junction bases: 4. CDR1 and CDR2 from the germline V gene are SGDLS and YYNGEE. The CDR3 extends over 14 amino acids. The DNA of the CDR3 is TGTGCCAGCAGCTCCGGACTAGCGGGAGTCGAGCAGTACTTC. Translation gives CASSSGLAGVEQYF.

This clone has just a few counts. The chain carries TRBV19 and TRBJ1-4; D is possibly TRBD1 (6 bases). V lost 7 bases and J 1 base, leaving 19 bases between the germline ends. Germline values: CDR1 LNHDA, CDR2 SQIVND (reference sequence). The CDR3 length is 17 residues. DNA of the CDR3: TGTGCCAGTACCCCTAGGCCGGGGGGCGTAACTAATGAAAAACTGTTTTTT. Protein: CASTPRPGGVTNEKLFF.

CDR3 bases: TGTGCCAGCAGCTCGGGTGCAGATACGCAGTATTTT. Translated, it gives CASSSGADTQYF. J is TRBJ2-3 and V is TRBV7-9, with D uncertain. The germline CDR1 and CDR2 sequences are SEHNR and FQNEAQ (reference sequence). Trimming stripped 4 bases from V and 4 bases from J, with 6 bases between. The CDR3 contains 12 residues.

The rearrangement uses TRBV9 and TRBJ1-2; TRBD1 matches 8 bases. CDR1 is SGDLS, CDR2 YYNGEE, per germline. This CDR3 has 17 amino acids. V lost 4 bases and J lost 3; bases outside the gene matches: 14. The CDR3 nucleotides read TGTGCCAGCAGCAGACGACAGGGGCCCCTCTTTGACTATGGCTACACCTTC. It encodes CASSRRQGPLFDYGYTF.

The V call is TRBV3-1 (or the pseudogene TRBV3-2), the J call TRBJ1-4; 7 nucleotides agree with TRBD1. J gave up 17 bases and V 5 bases, and 14 bases lay outside the gene matches. The CDR3 sequence is 13 residues long. Germline CDR1 reads LGHDT; CDR2 reads YNNKEL (reference sequence). The CDR3 loop reads CASSNKGGRAVFF. The DNA for the CDR3 is TGTGCCAGCAGCAATAAAGGGGGCCGGGCCGTATTTTTT.

The chain carries TRBV6-5 and TRBJ1-1, with 8 nucleotides matching TRBD1. The length of the CDR3 is 14 residues. Germline V gene lookup returns CDR1 MNHEY and CDR2 SVGAGI. J gave up 0 bases and V 8 bases, and 5 bases lay outside the gene matches. CDR3 protein: CASGRTGLNTEAFF. The CDR3 region has the DNA TGTGCCAGCGGAAGGACAGGGCTGAACACTGAAGCTTTCTTT.